What follows is one TCR beta chain and its context. In germline, CDR1 is SGDLS, CDR2 YYNGEE. The CDR3 runs 13 residues. V lost 3 bases and J lost 2, with 9 bases in between. These data are taken from a study of blood T cell repertoires in COVID-19. In the original analysis: Counts of nucleated cells, estimated from reference gene primer amplification, were obtained. Repertoires were generated with immunoSEQ multiplex PCR, while TCRdb's copy carries only in-frame clones and drops some. That table is the source of V, J and clone size, and D and trimming were worked out from the DNA. The sample holds fewer than 300,000 clones, roughly 84% seen once.

Sequenced material: peripheral blood. The rearrangement links TRBV9 to TRBJ2-7; D possibly corresponds to TRBD1 (6 bases). This receptor was identified in a human donor in a cohort sampled during active COVID-19. Here the CDR3 reads CASSGGTTYEQYF. CDR3 DNA: TGTGCCAGCAGCGGAGGGACAACCTACGAGCAGTACTTC.